This T cell receptor (beta chain) was recovered during a study of CD8 T cells in Susac syndrome. The germline gives CDR1 SGHRS, CDR2 YFSETQ. The CDR3 sequence is 13 residues long. Trimming shortened V by 4 bases and J by 6 bases, and 13 bases separated the two germline ends. Reverse transcription of roughly 0.45 to 1 ug RNA used random hexamers. MiXCR, run by TCRdb on the immunoSEQ multiplex PCR reads, gives a single entry per CDR3 protein. The sample lists some 190,000 distinct CDR3 sequences, less than 95% occurring once. V gene TRBV5-1 combines with J gene TRBJ1-2, with D unresolved. This TCR derives from a human donor in good health. Source material: CD4+ T cells from PBMCs. For the CDR3, the DNA is TGCGCCAGCAGCGACCGGATGGGCGATGGCTACACCTTC. This encodes CASSDRMGDGYTF. The full variable domain, rest sourced from reference TRBV5-1 and TRBJ1-2, is KAGVTQTPRYLIKTRGQQVTLSCSPISGHRSVSWYQQTPGQGLQFLFEYFSETQRNKGNFPGRFSGRQFSNSRSEMNVSTLELGDSALYLCASSDRMGDGYTFGSGTRLTVV.